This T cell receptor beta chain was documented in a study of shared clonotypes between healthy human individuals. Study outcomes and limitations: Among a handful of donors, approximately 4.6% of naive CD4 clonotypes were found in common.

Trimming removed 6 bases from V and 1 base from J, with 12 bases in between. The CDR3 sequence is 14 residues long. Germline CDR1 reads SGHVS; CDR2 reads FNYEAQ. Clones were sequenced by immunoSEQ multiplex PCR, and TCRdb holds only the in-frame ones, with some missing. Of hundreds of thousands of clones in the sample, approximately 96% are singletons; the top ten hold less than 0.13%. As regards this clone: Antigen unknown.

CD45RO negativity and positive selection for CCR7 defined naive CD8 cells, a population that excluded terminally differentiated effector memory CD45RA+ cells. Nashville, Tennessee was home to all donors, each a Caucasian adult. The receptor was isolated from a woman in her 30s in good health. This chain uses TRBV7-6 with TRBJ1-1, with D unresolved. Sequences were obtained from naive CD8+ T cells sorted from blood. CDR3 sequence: CASRPYDKNTEAFF. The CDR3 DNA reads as TGTGCCAGCAGACCGTACGACAAGAACACTGAAGCTTTCTTT.